This TCR beta chain was obtained from a study of shared clonotypes between healthy human individuals. The CDR3 has 16 residues. Germline V gives CDR1 ENHRY, CDR2 SYGVKD. V shed 2 bases and J 9 bases; nucleotides not matched to a gene: 7. Loaded into unsorted PBMC replicate PCRs was 300 ng DNA, roughly 31,000 T cell genomes. As originally analysed: Filtering differed because ImmunoSEQ produced junction-only sequences that carried no quality scores. TCRdb keeps only in-frame clones here, not all; method: immunoSEQ multiplex PCR. The V and J calls and clone size are taken from that table; D and trimming were inferred from the DNA. The sample holds about half a million clones, 81% seen once.

The chain employs TRBV10-3 and TRBJ2-1; TRBD2 matches 13 bases. This sequence was found in a woman in her forties in good health. Some clones in this sample may be carry-over from other donors' samples. Sequencing input: PBMCs. CDR3 in amino acids: CAISEPTSGRASEQFF. The CDR3 DNA reads TGTGCCATCAGTGAGCCCACTAGCGGGAGGGCTAGTGAGCAGTTCTTC.